This entry is about one T cell receptor beta chain. The CDR3 covers 14 residues. V was clipped by 5 bases and J by 6 bases; unmatched bases: 5. Germline V lookup: CDR1 MRHNA, CDR2 SNTAGT. The data were taken from a study of blood T cell repertoires in COVID-19. Study overall: The United States, Italy and Spain provided the acute and convalescent COVID-19 samples. T cells, B-cell-depleted T cells, or PBMCs provided the cDNA or gDNA that served as material.

In the original workflow: By means of reference gene primer amplification, nucleated cell counts were estimated. Data came from immunoSEQ multiplex PCR; TCRdb stores just in-frame clones and leaves some out. The V and J calls and the clone size are those of that table, but D and trimming were determined from the DNA. The table includes 84,000 or so clones, approximately 80% detected once. The TCR comes from a woman in her 70s with active or convalescent COVID-19. V gene TRBV6-4 combines with J gene TRBJ2-1; the match to TRBD2 covers 9 bases. Sample: peripheral blood. The chain's CDR3 is CASSFYSGGNEQFF. The CDR3 bases are TGTGCCAGCAGTTTCTATAGCGGGGGCAATGAGCAGTTCTTC.